Each of the 3 T cell receptor beta chains below was sequenced from the same sample in a study of follicular helper T cells after annual influenza vaccination. The method was immunoSEQ multiplex PCR; TCRdb's version includes in-frame clones alone and lacks a portion of them. This sample has approximately 9,500 clones; around 83% occur once, and the top ten carry roughly 0.75%. This sample's time point: 2014-2015 season, 7 days after vaccination. The sequencing used CXCR5- memory CD4+ T cells sorted from blood, collected 7 days after influenza vaccination. The receptors originated from an adult who received the influenza vaccine.

The chain carries TRBV19 and TRBJ1-2; no firm D call. The CDR3 runs to 15 residues. Trimming removed 1 base at V and 8 bases at J, with 17 bases between. Looked up from germline, CDR1 is LNHDA and CDR2 is SQIVND (reference sequence). CDR3 coding DNA: TGTGCCAGTAGTATAGCCGGATCTGGGAAGAGCGGCTACACCTTC. Residues: CASSIAGSGKSGYTF.

The chain has TRBV27 and TRBJ2-1, with D possibly called TRBD1 or TRBD2 (5 bases each). CDR3 size: 14 residues. V gave up 7 bases and J gave up 2 bases, with 12 bases separating them. The germline CDR1 and CDR2 sequences are MNHEY and SMNVEV (reference sequence). The CDR3 DNA reads as TGTGCCAGCAACCGGGACGGCACCTACAATGAGCAGTTCTTC. It codes for CASNRDGTYNEQFF.

V and J are TRBV18 and TRBJ1-2; 11 positions agree with TRBD1. Germline V gene lookup returns CDR1 KGHSH and CDR2 LQKENI. The CDR3 spans 15 residues. Trimming took 6 bases from V and 6 from J; bases not matched to a gene: 9. DNA of the CDR3: TGTGCCAGCTCGCCAACAGCGGGACAGGGGGATGGCTACACCTTC. Protein product: CASSPTAGQGDGYTF.